Listed below are T cell receptor beta chains from one sample, sequenced in a study of cytomegalovirus exposure and HLA in healthy donors. Data came from immunoSEQ multiplex PCR; TCRdb stores just in-frame clones and leaves some out. The sample consists of hundreds of thousands of clones, roughly 90% of them appearing once. What was sequenced was PBMCs. These receptor sequences come from a woman between 18 and 29 years old in good health and CMV-seronegative. CDR3s include the opening cysteine and the closing phenylalanine or tryptophan. Fields, in order: J gene, D gene, V gene, clone size, CDR3 protein, CDR3 DNA. D genes are given only for firm matches. A row's size may be missing; if present it is once, few, many or a size class.

J gene: TRBJ2-7; D gene: TRBD2; V gene: TRBV5-1; clone size: -; CDR3 protein: CASKQRELAYEQYF; CDR3 DNA: TGCGCCAGCAAACAGCGGGAGTTGGCCTACGAGCAGTACTTC
J gene: TRBJ2-5; D gene: TRBD2; V gene: TRBV4-1; clone size: -; CDR3 protein: CASSQEASGAQETQYF; CDR3 DNA: TGCGCCAGCAGCCAAGAGGCTAGCGGGGCTCAAGAGACCCAGTACTTC
J gene: TRBJ1-1; D gene: -; V gene: TRBV6-6; clone size: -; CDR3 protein: CASSYLPPGQNTEAFF; CDR3 DNA: TGTGCCAGCAGTTATCTCCCCCCGGGACAGAACACTGAAGCTTTCTTT
J gene: TRBJ1-1; D gene: -; V gene: TRBV28; clone size: -; CDR3 protein: CASKSVTEAFF; CDR3 DNA: TGTGCCAGCAAATCCGTCACTGAAGCTTTCTTT
J gene: TRBJ2-7; D gene: -; V gene: TRBV11-2; clone size: few; CDR3 protein: CASGASSYEQYF; CDR3 DNA: TGTGCCAGTGGGGCCAGCTCCTACGAGCAGTACTTC
J gene: TRBJ1-1; D gene: -; V gene: TRBV9; clone size: -; CDR3 protein: CASSVEGGSTEAFF; CDR3 DNA: TGTGCCAGCAGCGTAGAGGGGGGGAGCACTGAAGCTTTCTTT
J gene: TRBJ2-7; D gene: -; V gene: TRBV18; clone size: -; CDR3 protein: CASSPRGGLSSYEQYF; CDR3 DNA: TGTGCCAGCTCACCACGGGGCGGCCTCTCCTCCTACGAGCAGTACTTC
J gene: TRBJ2-3; D gene: -; V gene: TRBV6-5; clone size: -; CDR3 protein: CASRIALSTDTQYF; CDR3 DNA: TGTGCCAGCAGAATAGCGCTTAGCACAGATACGCAGTATTTT
J gene: TRBJ2-7; D gene: -; V gene: TRBV27; clone size: -; CDR3 protein: CASSSRGPPTYEQYF; CDR3 DNA: TGTGCCAGCAGCTCCCGAGGGCCTCCTACCTACGAGCAGTACTTC
J gene: TRBJ1-4; D gene: -; V gene: TRBV9; clone size: -; CDR3 protein: CASSVGTGATNEKLFF; CDR3 DNA: TGTGCCAGCAGCGTGGGCACAGGCGCAACTAATGAAAAACTGTTTTTT
J gene: TRBJ2-7; D gene: -; V gene: TRBV28; clone size: -; CDR3 protein: CASSQQGPLREQYF; CDR3 DNA: TGTGCCAGCAGCCAACAGGGACCCCTACGGGAGCAGTACTTC
J gene: TRBJ1-1; D gene: TRBD1; V gene: TRBV4-1; clone size: -; CDR3 protein: CASSQFGTDNTEAFF; CDR3 DNA: TGCGCCAGCAGCCAGTTCGGGACAGATAACACTGAAGCTTTCTTT
J gene: TRBJ1-2; D gene: TRBD1; V gene: TRBV6-5; clone size: few; CDR3 protein: CASSYSTGKGGYTF; CDR3 DNA: TGTGCCAGCAGTTACTCGACAGGGAAGGGTGGCTACACCTTC